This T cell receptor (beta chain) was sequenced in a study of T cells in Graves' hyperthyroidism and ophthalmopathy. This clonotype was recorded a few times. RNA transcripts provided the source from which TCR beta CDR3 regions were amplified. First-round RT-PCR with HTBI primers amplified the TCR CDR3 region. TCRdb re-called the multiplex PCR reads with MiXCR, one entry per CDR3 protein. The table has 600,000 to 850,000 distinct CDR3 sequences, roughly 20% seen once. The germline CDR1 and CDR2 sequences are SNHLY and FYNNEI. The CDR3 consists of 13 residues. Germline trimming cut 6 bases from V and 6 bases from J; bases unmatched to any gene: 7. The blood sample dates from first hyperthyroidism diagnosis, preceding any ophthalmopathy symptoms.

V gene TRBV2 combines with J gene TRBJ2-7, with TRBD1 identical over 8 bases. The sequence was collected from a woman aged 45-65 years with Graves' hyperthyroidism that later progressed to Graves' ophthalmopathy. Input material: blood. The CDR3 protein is CASRPRDRLEQYF. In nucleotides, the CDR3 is TGTGCCAGCAGACCCCGGGACAGGCTCGAGCAGTACTTC.